Sequencing of this T cell receptor (beta chain) was carried out in a study of blood T cell repertoires in COVID-19. Across the study: Some COVID-19 samples were acute and others convalescent; all came from the United States, Italy and Spain. Nucleic acid was either cDNA or gDNA, and it came from T cells, B-cell-depleted T cells, or PBMCs.

Per the original methods: Estimation of nucleated cell counts relied on the amplification of reference gene primers. TCRdb keeps only in-frame clones here, not all; method: immunoSEQ multiplex PCR. D and trimming come from the DNA, and the V and J calls and clone size come from that table. This repertoire shows a few hundred thousand clones, 86% found once; its top ten account for less than 3%. The CDR3 runs to 14 residues. Germline CDR1 MNHEY, CDR2 SVGEGT. V was pared by 3 bases and J by 4 bases, with 4 bases of the junction left unmatched. The chain is built from TRBV6-2 or TRBV6-3 and TRBJ1-2; 8 bases are a match to TRBD1. This TCR was recovered from a young woman with active or convalescent COVID-19. The sequencing input was peripheral blood. CDR3 protein: CASSYGQGAYGYTF. CDR3 nucleotide sequence: TGTGCCAGCAGTTATGGTCAGGGGGCCTATGGCTACACCTTC.